A selection of T cell receptor beta chains follows, all from one sample in a study of T-cell memory formation after mild COVID-19. TCRdb processed the 5' RACE reads anew with MiXCR; each CDR3 protein has one entry. The data contain fewer than 250,000 distinct CDR3 sequences, around 25% of them singletons. The sequencing input was PBMCs or a T cell subset sorted from them (not recorded which). The receptors were gathered from an adult woman who had mild COVID-19 (a few samples of this study predate the infection). Cell type and time point are not known. CDR3s include the opening cysteine and the closing phenylalanine or tryptophan. The D gene is left open where the match is weak. Clone size is given for some rows only: seen once, a few or many times, or a class if the clone is expanded.

d_call	clone_size	v_call	j_call	cdr3_nt	cdr3_aa
TRBD2	.	TRBV7-2	TRBJ2-7	TGTGCCAGCAGCCATAAGATCGGGAGGACTTACGAGCAGTACTTC	CASSHKIGRTYEQYF
TRBD1	.	TRBV29-1	TRBJ1-1	TGCAGCGTAACTCAGGGGGCGGGTGAAGCTTTCTTT	CSVTQGAGEAFF
.	few	TRBV7-7	TRBJ2-5	TGTGCCAGCAGCTTGCAGGGGATGGAGACCCAGTACTTC	CASSLQGMETQYF
TRBD2	few	TRBV7-3	TRBJ2-1	TGTGCCAGCAGCTCTAGCGGGAGATACTACAATGAGCAGTTCTTC	CASSSSGRYYNEQFF
.	few	TRBV2	TRBJ2-1	TGTGCCAGCAGTGAAGGGACCGACTTAATCTATGAGCAGTTCTTC	CASSEGTDLIYEQFF
.	.	TRBV19	TRBJ2-3	TGTGCCAGTAGAACAGGAAGCACAGATACGCAGTATTTT	CASRTGSTDTQYF
TRBD2	.	TRBV6-1	TRBJ2-5	TGTGCCAGCAGTGAAGAGTTGCGGGGGGGCCAGTACTTC	CASSEELRGGQYF
.	.	TRBV15	TRBJ2-1	TGTGCCACCAGCAGTCGACTAGGAACTCAGTTCTTC	CATSSRLGTQFF
TRBD2	once	TRBV4-1	TRBJ2-1	TGCGCCAGCAGCCCCGGAACTAGCGGGGGCGATGAGCAGTTCTTC	CASSPGTSGGDEQFF
TRBD2	few	TRBV30	TRBJ2-7	TGTGCCTGGAGTGTGAGGTGGCTAGCGGGAGAGCAGTACTTC	CAWSVRWLAGEQYF
.	once	TRBV19	TRBJ2-7	TGTGCCAGTAGTATCACCTTGGACAGCTCCTACGAGCAGTACTTC	CASSITLDSSYEQYF
.	few	TRBV5-1	TRBJ2-3	TGCGCCAGCAGCTCCCGAGGGGGTAGCACAGATACGCAGTATTTT	CASSSRGGSTDTQYF
.	few	TRBV29-1	TRBJ2-7	TGCAGCGTGGGAGCGGGACACACCTACGAGCAGTACTTC	CSVGAGHTYEQYF
TRBD2	few	TRBV7-2	TRBJ2-3	TGTGCCAGCAGCCCGGGAGGGGTAAGGGGCACAGATACGCAGTATTTT	CASSPGGVRGTDTQYF